Presented here are 32 T cell receptor beta chains from one specimen sequenced in a study of cytomegalovirus exposure and HLA in healthy donors. Both 60 Vbeta primers and 13 Jbeta primers went into the PCR. The protocol was immunoSEQ multiplex PCR, while the TCRdb copy is restricted to in-frame clones and leaves out a portion. The sample consists of tens of thousands of clones, roughly 76% of them appearing once. The material sequenced was PBMCs. These receptors all come from a male donor in good health and CMV-seropositive.

The chain recombines TRBV4-1 with TRBJ2-7; TRBD1 matches 7 bases. This CDR3 has 14 residues. Germline loops: CDR1 MGHRA, CDR2 YSYEKL. V lost 1 base, J lost 3 bases, and 3 bases stayed unmatched. For the CDR3, the DNA is TGCGCCAGCAGCCAAGCGAGACAGGGCTACGAGCAGTACTTC. This sequence encodes CASSQARQGYEQYF.

The rearrangement uses TRBV5-1 and TRBJ2-3, with 11 nucleotides matching TRBD2. Germline V CDR1 and CDR2: SGHRS, YFSETQ. The J segment lost 4 bases and the V segment lost 4 bases, leaving 5 bases of the junction unmatched. The CDR3 runs to 15 residues. The DNA of the CDR3 is TGCGCCAGCAGCACTAGCGGGGGTGTTGCAGATACGCAGTATTTT. This sequence encodes CASSTSGGVADTQYF.

V is TRBV4-2 and J is TRBJ2-3; tentatively, D is TRBD2 (6 bases). Germline V gene data show CDR1 as LGHNA and CDR2 as YNFKEQ. Trimming left V 1 base short and J 4 bases short, with 15 bases between. CDR3 size: 16 residues. The CDR3 sequence is CASSQAFGRGADTQYF. DNA of the CDR3: TGTGCCAGCAGCCAAGCTTTCGGGCGGGGTGCAGATACGCAGTATTTT.

The CDR3 spells CASSVRDRAYEQYV. CDR3 sequence (DNA): TGCGCCAGCAGCGTCCGGGACAGGGCCTACGAGCAGTACGTC. The rearrangement joins TRBV5-1 to TRBJ2-7, with 9 nucleotides matching TRBD1. CDR3 length: 14 amino acids. CDR1 is SGHRS, CDR2 YFSETQ, per germline. V lost 4 bases to trimming and J lost 2 bases; unmatched junction nucleotides: 4.

The genes are TRBV9 and TRBJ2-2, with D maybe TRBD2 (6 bases). V was trimmed by 4 bases and J by 4 bases, leaving 11 bases between them. The CDR3 has 14 amino acids. In germline, CDR1 is SGDLS, CDR2 YYNGEE. CDR3 protein: CASSSERATGELFF. CDR3 nucleotides: TGTGCCAGCAGCTCAGAGCGGGCCACCGGGGAGCTGTTTTTT.

This clone was detected only a few times. The J gene is TRBJ2-3, the V gene TRBV27; 11 bases agree with TRBD2. Germline CDR1 reads MNHEY; CDR2 reads SMNVEV (reference sequence). The CDR3 is made up of 15 amino acids. V gave up 3 bases and J gave up 1 base; unmatched junction bases: 0. The CDR3 sequence is CASSLTSGGTDTQYF. The CDR3 nucleotides are TGTGCCAGCAGTTTGACTAGCGGGGGCACAGATACGCAGTATTTT.

This chain links TRBV7-2 with TRBJ2-5; TRBD1 agrees at 8 bases. The J call is doubtful: the DNA matches TRBJ2-7 better. From germline, CDR1 is SGHTA and CDR2 FQGNSA. This CDR3 has 15 residues. The CDR3 is CASSLATGEAYEQYF. DNA of the CDR3: TGTGCCAGCAGCTTAGCGACAGGGGAGGCCTACGAGCAGTACTTC.

The chain uses TRBV7-9 and TRBJ2-5, with a tentative D call TRBD2 (5 bases). Matching the DNA end better, TRBJ2-7 makes the J call doubtful. CDR1 is SEHNR, CDR2 FQNEAQ, per germline (reference sequence). The CDR3 contains 14 residues. The CDR3 sequence: CASMLTTGVNEQYF. CDR3 nucleotides: TGTGCCAGCATGTTGACTACCGGTGTGAACGAGCAGTACTTC.

The chain employs TRBV5-1 and TRBJ1-4; D perhaps matches TRBD1 (5 bases). CDR1 and CDR2 (germline): SGHRS, YFSETQ. The CDR3 runs to 13 residues. Trimming left V 2 bases short and J 7 bases short, with 9 bases between. The CDR3 DNA reads as TGCGCCAGCAGCTTCGCAGGGCGTGAAAAACTGTTTTTT. Encoded protein: CASSFAGREKLFF.

The chain joins TRBV7-2 to TRBJ2-5, with 9 bases matching TRBD1. The CDR3 is 17 residues long. In germline, CDR1 is SGHTA, CDR2 FQGNSA. V shed 5 bases, J shed 4 bases, and the junction held 14 bases outside the gene matches. The CDR3 DNA reads as TGTGCCAGCAGCCGACAGGCCGGGACAGGGAACGGAGAGACCCAGTACTTC. Residues: CASSRQAGTGNGETQYF. Variable domain in full (rest from reference TRBV7-2 and TRBJ2-5): GAGVSQSPSNKVTEKGKDVELRCDPISGHTALYWYRQSLGQGLEFLIYFQGNSAPDKSGLPSDRFSAERTGGSVSTLTIQRTQQEDSAVYLCASSRQAGTGNGETQYFGPGTRLLVL.

With respect to this clone: Distinct nucleotide sequences in the sample also encode this CDR3. The chain joins TRBV7-2 to TRBJ2-3; TRBD2 agrees at 8 bases. Germline lookup yields CDR1 SGHTA and CDR2 FQGNSA. V was pared by 1 base and J by 8 bases, with 5 bases of the junction left unmatched. The CDR3 extends over 14 amino acids. The CDR3 sequence: CASSLGGSGVTQYF. For the CDR3, the DNA is TGTGCCAGCAGCTTAGGCGGTAGCGGGGTTACGCAGTATTTT.

The V and J genes are TRBV7-9 and TRBJ1-4; D gene uncertain. Germline assignment: CDR1 SEHNR and CDR2 FQNEAQ (reference sequence). Trimming removed 5 bases at V and 8 bases at J, with 9 bases between. The CDR3 is made up of 12 amino acids. CDR3 loop: CASSPPVEKLFF. For the CDR3, the DNA is TGTGCCAGCAGCCCCCCAGTGGAAAAACTGTTTTTT.

The gene calls are TRBV7-6 and TRBJ2-3; 13 positions match TRBD2. Looked up from germline, CDR1 is SGHVS and CDR2 is FNYEAQ. Trimming at V came to 2 bases and at J to 2 bases, leaving 4 bases not matched to a gene. The CDR3 length is 17 residues. CDR3 coding DNA: TGTGCCAGCAGCTTAAGACTAGCGGGGGGCCCCACAGATACGCAGTATTTT. Its protein is CASSLRLAGGPTDTQYF. The variable domain in full, with the rest retrieved from reference TRBV7-6 and TRBJ2-3, is GAGVSQSPRYKVTKRGQDVALRCDPISGHVSLYWYRQALGQGPEFLTYFNYEAQQDKSGLPNDRFSAERPEGSISTLTIQRTEQRDSAMYRCASSLRLAGGPTDTQYFGPGTRLTVL.

The chain recombines TRBV9 with TRBJ2-1, with D unclear. The CDR3 contains 14 residues. Trimming took off 2 bases at V and 4 bases at J, with 10 bases between the two ends. From germline, CDR1 is SGDLS and CDR2 YYNGEE. This CDR3 reads CASSVGSEYNEQFF. The CDR3, as DNA: TGTGCCAGCAGCGTCGGGTCCGAATACAATGAGCAGTTCTTC.

The chain joins TRBV5-4 to TRBJ1-2; tentatively, D is TRBD1 (6 bases). CDR3 length: 15 residues. CDR1 is SGHNT and CDR2 is YYREEE in the germline V gene (reference sequence). With 1 base removed from V and 5 bases from J, the gap between germline ends came to 15 bases. CDR3 bases: TGTGCCAGCAGCTTGAAGGACAGAATATCATATGGCTACACCTTC. Translating it yields CASSLKDRISYGYTF.

This rearrangement joins TRBV18 to TRBJ2-1; 8 bases agree with TRBD1. The trim removed 4 bases at V and 3 bases at J, leaving 5 bases unmatched. The germline V gene has CDR1 KGHSH and CDR2 LQKENI. CDR3 size: 15 residues. The CDR3 loop reads CASSQGQGYYNEQFF. Written as DNA, the CDR3 is TGTGCCAGCTCACAAGGACAGGGCTACTACAATGAGCAGTTCTTC. The full variable domain, in which reference TRBV18 and TRBJ2-1 provide the parts outside the CDR3, is NAGVMQNPRHLVRRRGQEARLRCSPMKGHSHVYWYRQLPEEGLKFMVYLQKENIIDESGMPKERFSAEFPKEGPSILRIQQVVRGDSAAYFCASSQGQGYYNEQFFGPGTRLTVL.

This chain uses TRBV19 with TRBJ2-7; 9 bases map to TRBD2. This CDR3 has 15 residues. CDR1 is LNHDA and CDR2 is SQIVND in the germline V gene (reference sequence). J gave up 1 base and V 3 bases, and 4 bases lay outside the gene matches. CDR3 region: CASSMVAGESYEQYF. As DNA, the CDR3 is TGTGCCAGTAGTATGGTAGCGGGAGAATCCTACGAGCAGTACTTC.

The chain has TRBV27 and TRBJ1-4; 9 bases are shared with TRBD1. Germline V CDR1 and CDR2: MNHEY, SMNVEV (reference sequence). CDR3 length equals 16 residues. J was trimmed by 7 bases and V by 4 bases; bases with no gene match: 10. The CDR3 is CASSSTYRGQGEKLFF. The DNA of the CDR3 is TGTGCCAGCAGTTCCACCTACAGGGGGCAGGGTGAAAAACTGTTTTTT.

The rearrangement links TRBV29-1 to TRBJ1-1; TRBD1 is a possible D gene (5 bases). The ends were cut back, 7 bases at V and 7 bases at J, with 10 bases in the middle. CDR1 is SQVTM and CDR2 is ANQGSEA in the germline V gene. This CDR3 has 10 residues. Here the CDR3 DNA reads TGCAGCGGCGAACAGGTTGAAGCTTTCTTT. Translation gives CSGEQVEAFF.

This clone has a handful of counts. J is TRBJ2-1 and V is TRBV11-2; D unclear. This CDR3 region has 12 residues. The V and J ends lost 4 bases and 15 bases respectively, with 16 bases between them. CDR1 is SGHAT, CDR2 FQNNGV, per germline. The CDR3 region has the DNA TGTGCCAGCAGCTCTCTAGTCCCGGTGGGGTTCTTC. This translates into CASSSLVPVGFF. Full variable domain (outside the CDR3, taken from reference TRBV11-2 and TRBJ2-1): EAGVAQSPRYKIIEKRQSVAFWCNPISGHATLYWYQQILGQGPKLLIQFQNNGVVDDSQLPKDRFSAERLKGVDSTLKIQPAKLEDSAVYLCASSSLVPVGFFGPGTRLTVL.

V gene TRBV6-1 combines with J gene TRBJ2-1; tentative D call: TRBD2 (6 bases). CDR3 length: 15 residues. CDR1 and CDR2 (germline): MNHNS, SASEGT. The ends were cut back, 6 bases at V and 5 bases at J, with 17 bases in the middle. Written as DNA, the CDR3 is TGTGCCAGCAGGGAGAGACGCGGGGTCAACAATGAGCAGTTCTTC. Translation gives CASRERRGVNNEQFF.

This clone came up once. J is TRBJ1-5 and V is TRBV19; the match to TRBD1 covers 8 bases. Unmatched junction bases numbered 3, after V lost 5 bases and J lost 0 bases. The germline V gene encodes CDR1 LNHDA and CDR2 SQIVND (reference sequence). This CDR3 spans 15 amino acids. The CDR3 DNA is TGTGCCAGTAGTCGGACAGGGCCTAGCAATCAGCCCCAGCATTTT. Its translation: CASSRTGPSNQPQHF.

The chain recombines TRBV7-9 with TRBJ1-3; a possible D gene is TRBD1 (5 bases). CDR1 SEHNR and CDR2 FQNEAQ come from the germline V gene (reference sequence). The CDR3 has 16 residues. The ends were cut back, 1 base at V and 0 bases at J, with 10 bases in the middle. CDR3: CASSLVGGSSGNTIYF. The CDR3 region has the DNA TGTGCCAGCAGCTTAGTCGGGGGGAGCTCTGGAAACACCATATATTTT.

The chain links TRBV4-3 to TRBJ2-3, with a possible D match to TRBD2 (6 bases). V was clipped by 0 bases and J by 4 bases, with 8 bases between them. This CDR3 is built from 14 residues. The V gene's germline CDR1 is LGHNA and CDR2 YSLEER. The CDR3 coding sequence is TGCGCCAGCAGCCAAGATTGGGGGGCAGATACGCAGTATTTT. Translating gives CASSQDWGADTQYF.

The chain uses TRBV18 and TRBJ1-2, with D tentatively TRBD1 (6 bases). CDR1 and CDR2 from the germline V gene are KGHSH and LQKENI. Trimming removed 3 bases at V and 2 bases at J, with 7 bases between. The CDR3 totals 13 residues. The CDR3 sequence: CASSPTGNYGYTF. For the CDR3, the DNA is TGTGCCAGCTCACCCACAGGGAACTATGGCTACACCTTC.

This chain uses TRBV2 with TRBJ2-1, with 8 bases identical to TRBD1. This CDR3 spans 16 amino acids. J was trimmed by 6 bases and V by 6 bases; bases with no gene match: 13. Germline CDR1 is SNHLY and CDR2 is FYNNEI. As DNA, the CDR3 is TGTGCCAGCAGGGGGGGCGGGACAGGCCGGTTCAATGAGCAGTTCTTC. This encodes CASRGGGTGRFNEQFF.

J is TRBJ2-3 and V is TRBV6-5, with 9 bases identical to TRBD1. The CDR3 contains 13 residues. Germline CDR1 reads MNHEY; CDR2 reads SVGAGI. The trim removed 5 bases at V and 4 bases at J, leaving 1 base unmatched. The CDR3 reads CASSRTGADTQYF. DNA for the CDR3: TGTGCCAGCAGTCGGACAGGGGCAGATACGCAGTATTTT.

The chain employs TRBV9 and TRBJ2-1; 10 positions agree with TRBD2. The CDR3 has 16 residues. In germline, CDR1 is SGDLS, CDR2 YYNGEE. The junction had 9 bases not matched to a gene; V was cut back by 2 bases and J by 7 bases. CDR3 amino acids: CASSVEAGGPVNEQFF. DNA of the CDR3: TGTGCCAGCAGCGTGGAAGCGGGGGGGCCGGTTAATGAGCAGTTCTTC.

V gene TRBV5-6 combines with J gene TRBJ2-2; the D is unclear. Trimming removed 6 bases from V and 6 bases from J, with 12 bases in between. The CDR3 loop spans 13 amino acids. CDR1 is SGHDT and CDR2 is YYEEEE in the germline V gene. CDR3 sequence reads: CASILGGAGELFF. DNA of the CDR3: TGTGCCAGCATCTTAGGCGGCGCCGGGGAGCTGTTTTTT.

This clone came up once. The chain carries TRBV6-4 and TRBJ2-7; 9 bases agree with TRBD1. The CDR3 has 14 residues. Germline V lookup: CDR1 MRHNA, CDR2 SNTAGT. V gave up 3 bases and J gave up 4 bases; unmatched junction bases: 4. CDR3 nucleotides: TGTGCCAGCAGTGAACGGGACAGGGTATACGAGCAGTACTTC. Its protein product is CASSERDRVYEQYF.

This chain connects TRBV25-1 to TRBJ2-1; 7 nucleotides agree with TRBD2. The trim removed 7 bases at V and 9 bases at J, leaving 12 bases unmatched. Germline CDR1 MGHDK, CDR2 SYGVNS. The CDR3 is 14 amino acids. The CDR3 loop is CASKNPLGGGEQFF. The CDR3 nucleotides are TGTGCCAGCAAAAACCCTTTGGGGGGGGGTGAGCAGTTCTTC.

This chain links TRBV4-2 with TRBJ2-3; D may be TRBD2 (7 bases). The CDR3 has 16 residues. CDR1 and CDR2 from the germline V gene are LGHNA and YNFKEQ. Deletions cut 1 base from V and 2 bases from J, with 13 bases between. CDR3 in amino acids: CASSQVLGGPTDTQYF. The CDR3 DNA reads TGTGCCAGCAGCCAAGTACTCGGGGGGCCCACAGATACGCAGTATTTT.